Listed here is a single T cell receptor (beta chain). V was clipped by 5 bases and J by 3 bases, with 13 bases between them. The CDR3 sequence is 14 residues long. Germline CDR1 and CDR2: SGHTA and FQGNSA. These data belong to a study of blood T cell repertoires in COVID-19. Study-wide context: The samples span acute and convalescent COVID-19 from the United States, Italy and Spain. PBMCs, B-cell-depleted T cells, or T cells provided the cDNA or gDNA that made up the material.

Original analysis: Amplification of reference gene primers provided the estimated nucleated cell counts. TCRdb's copy holds only in-frame clones and misses some; the assay was immunoSEQ multiplex PCR. From that table come the V and J calls and clone size; the DNA was used to work out D and trimming. In the table there are 45,000 to 65,000 clones, approximately 90% of which are singletons. The chain joins TRBV7-2 to TRBJ1-2, with D tentatively TRBD1 (6 bases). This sequence was found in a man in his forties or fifties with acute or convalescent COVID-19. The sample was peripheral blood. The CDR3, as DNA: TGTGCCAGCAGCCTCACAGGGACGGACTATGGCTACACCTTC. Translated, it gives CASSLTGTDYGYTF.